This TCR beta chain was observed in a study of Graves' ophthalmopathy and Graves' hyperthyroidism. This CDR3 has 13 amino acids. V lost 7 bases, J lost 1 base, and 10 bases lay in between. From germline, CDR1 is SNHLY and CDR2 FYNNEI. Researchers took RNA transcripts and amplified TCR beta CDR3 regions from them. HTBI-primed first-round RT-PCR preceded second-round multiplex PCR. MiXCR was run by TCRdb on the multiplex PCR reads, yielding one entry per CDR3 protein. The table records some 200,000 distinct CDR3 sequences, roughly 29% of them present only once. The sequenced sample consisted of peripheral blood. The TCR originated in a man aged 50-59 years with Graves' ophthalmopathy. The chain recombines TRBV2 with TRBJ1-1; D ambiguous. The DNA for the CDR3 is TGTGCCAGCAATTTCGAGGGGAACACTGAAGCTTTCTTT. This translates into CASNFEGNTEAFF.